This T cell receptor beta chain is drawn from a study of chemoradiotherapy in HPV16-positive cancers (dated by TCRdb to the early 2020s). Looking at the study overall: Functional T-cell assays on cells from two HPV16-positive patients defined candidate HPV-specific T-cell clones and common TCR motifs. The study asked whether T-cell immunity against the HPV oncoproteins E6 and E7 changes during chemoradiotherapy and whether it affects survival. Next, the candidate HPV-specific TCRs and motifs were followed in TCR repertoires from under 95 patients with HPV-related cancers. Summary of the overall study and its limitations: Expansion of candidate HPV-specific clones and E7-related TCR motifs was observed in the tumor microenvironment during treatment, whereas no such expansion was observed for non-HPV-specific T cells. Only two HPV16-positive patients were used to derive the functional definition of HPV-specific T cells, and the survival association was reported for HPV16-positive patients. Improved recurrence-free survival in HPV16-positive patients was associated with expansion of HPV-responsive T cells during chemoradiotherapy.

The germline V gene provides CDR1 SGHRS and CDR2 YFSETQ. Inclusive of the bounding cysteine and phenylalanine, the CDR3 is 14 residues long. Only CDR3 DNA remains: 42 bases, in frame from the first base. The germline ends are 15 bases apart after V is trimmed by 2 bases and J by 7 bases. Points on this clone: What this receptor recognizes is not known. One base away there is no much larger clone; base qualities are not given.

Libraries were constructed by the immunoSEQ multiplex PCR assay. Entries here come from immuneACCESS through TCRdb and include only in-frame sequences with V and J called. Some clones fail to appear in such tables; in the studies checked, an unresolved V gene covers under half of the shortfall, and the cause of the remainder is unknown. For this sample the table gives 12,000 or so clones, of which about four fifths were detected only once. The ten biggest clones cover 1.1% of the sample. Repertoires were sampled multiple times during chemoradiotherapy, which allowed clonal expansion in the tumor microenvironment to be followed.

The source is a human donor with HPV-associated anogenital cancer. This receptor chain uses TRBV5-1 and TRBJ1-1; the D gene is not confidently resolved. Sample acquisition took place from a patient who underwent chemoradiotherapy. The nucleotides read TGCGCCAGCAGCTTATTAGATCCAGGAGGTGAAGCTTTCTTT. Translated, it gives CASSLLDPGGEAFF.